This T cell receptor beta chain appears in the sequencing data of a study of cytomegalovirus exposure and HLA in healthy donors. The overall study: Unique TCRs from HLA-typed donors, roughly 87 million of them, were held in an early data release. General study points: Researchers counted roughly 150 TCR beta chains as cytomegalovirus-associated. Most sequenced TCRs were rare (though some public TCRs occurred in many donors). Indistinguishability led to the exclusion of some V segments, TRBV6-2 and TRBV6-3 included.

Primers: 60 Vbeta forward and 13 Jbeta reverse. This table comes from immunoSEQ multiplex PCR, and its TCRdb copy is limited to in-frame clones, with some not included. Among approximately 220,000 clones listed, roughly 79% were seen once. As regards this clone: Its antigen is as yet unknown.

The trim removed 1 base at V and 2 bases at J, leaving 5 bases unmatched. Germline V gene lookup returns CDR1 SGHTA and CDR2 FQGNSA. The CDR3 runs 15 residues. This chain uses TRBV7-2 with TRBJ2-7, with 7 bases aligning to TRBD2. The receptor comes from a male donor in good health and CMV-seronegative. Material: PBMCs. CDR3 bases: TGTGCCAGCAGCTTAGAAGCTAGCGGCCCCTACGAGCAGTACTTC. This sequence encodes CASSLEASGPYEQYF. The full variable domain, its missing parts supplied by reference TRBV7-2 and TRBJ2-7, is GAGVSQSPSNKVTEKGKDVELRCDPISGHTALYWYRQSLGQGLEFLIYFQGNSAPDKSGLPSDRFSAERTGGSVSTLTIQRTQQEDSAVYLCASSLEASGPYEQYFGPGTRLTVT.